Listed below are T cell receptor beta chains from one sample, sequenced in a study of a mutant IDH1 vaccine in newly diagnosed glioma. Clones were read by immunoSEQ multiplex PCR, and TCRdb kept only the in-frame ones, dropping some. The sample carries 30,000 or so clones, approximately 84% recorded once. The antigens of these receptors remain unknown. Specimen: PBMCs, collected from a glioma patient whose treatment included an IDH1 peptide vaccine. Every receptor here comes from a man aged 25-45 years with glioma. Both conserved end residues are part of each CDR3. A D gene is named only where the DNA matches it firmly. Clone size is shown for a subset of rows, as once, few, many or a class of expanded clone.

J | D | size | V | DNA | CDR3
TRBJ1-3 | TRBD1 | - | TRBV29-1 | TGCAGCGTTGAGAGACAGGGGGAACGCTCTGGAAACACCATATATTTT | CSVERQGERSGNTIYF
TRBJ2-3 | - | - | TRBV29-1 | TGCAGCGCCCGAGGTGGAACAGATACGCAGTATTTT | CSARGGTDTQYF
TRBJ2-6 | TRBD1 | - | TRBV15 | TGTGCCACCAGCAGAGAAGGGGGCGGTGGGGCCAACGTCCTGACTTTC | CATSREGGGGANVLTF
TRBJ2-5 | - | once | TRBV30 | TGTGCCTGGAGCTTTGATATGGACAGTCTTCAAGAGACCCAGTACTTC | CAWSFDMDSLQETQYF
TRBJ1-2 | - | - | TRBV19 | TGTGCCACCCACCCTCACGGACTCTGGAACTATGGCTACACCTTC | CATHPHGLWNYGYTF
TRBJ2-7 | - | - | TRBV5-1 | TGCGCCAGCAGCCCGGGTGCATTGGAAGAGCAGTACTTC | CASSPGALEEQYF
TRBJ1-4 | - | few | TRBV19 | TGTGCCAGTAACGCTCAGGGTGACAGGCTGTTTTTT | CASNAQGDRLFF
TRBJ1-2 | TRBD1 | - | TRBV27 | TGTGCCAGCAGTTTCTTGACAGGGGATGGCTACACCTTC | CASSFLTGDGYTF
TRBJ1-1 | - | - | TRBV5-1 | TGCGCCAGCAGCTTGGCCGGAGGTGGGGGGATGAACACTGAAGCTTTCTTT | CASSLAGGGGMNTEAFF
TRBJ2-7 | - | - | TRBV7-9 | TGTGCCAGCAGCCGGGACTTATCCTACGAGCAGTACTTC | CASSRDLSYEQYF
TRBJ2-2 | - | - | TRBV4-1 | TGCGCCAGCAGCCCCCGAGGGGGAAGCACGAACACCGGGGAGCTGTTTTTT | CASSPRGGSTNTGELFF
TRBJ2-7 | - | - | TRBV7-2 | TGTGCCAGCAGCTTAAGGGTAGCCTACGAGCAGTACTTC | CASSLRVAYEQYF
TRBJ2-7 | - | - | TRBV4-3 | TGCGCCAGCAGCGCGGGGACCGCTTTCTACGAGCAGTACTTC | CASSAGTAFYEQYF
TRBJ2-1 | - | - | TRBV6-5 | TGTGCCAGCACCTCGTCGCATGAGCAGTTCTTC | CASTSSHEQFF
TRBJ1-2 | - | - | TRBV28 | TGTGCCAGCAGTTTAACAGGGCAGAACTATGGCTACACCTTC | CASSLTGQNYGYTF
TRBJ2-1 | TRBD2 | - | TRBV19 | TGTGCCAGTAGTGCCACTAGCGGGGGGGCAGGATCCTACAATGAGCAGTTCTTC | CASSATSGGAGSYNEQFF
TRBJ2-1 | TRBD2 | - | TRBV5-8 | TGTGCCAGCAGGGGGGGGAGCTCCTACAATGAGCAGTTCTTC | CASRGGSSYNEQFF
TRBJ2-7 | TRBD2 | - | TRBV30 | TGTGCCTGGAGGGGACTAGCGGGAGGATCGTCGTACTTC | CAWRGLAGGSSYF
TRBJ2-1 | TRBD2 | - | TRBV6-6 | TGTGCCAGCAGTTCATACGGGACTAGCAGCTATGAGCAGTTCTTC | CASSSYGTSSYEQFF
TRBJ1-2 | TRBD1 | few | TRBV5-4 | TGTGCCATACAGGGGAACTATGGCTACACCTTC | CAIQGNYGYTF